Sequencing of this TCR beta chain was carried out in a study of somatic mutations in cytotoxic T cells in rheumatoid arthritis. Original processing methods: There were rare matches between patient CD8+ clones larger than 1% and published virus-specific TCRB sequences. Sequenced by immunoSEQ multiplex PCR; TCRdb stores in-frame clones only, minus some. V, J and clone size reflect that table, while D and trimming were determined from the DNA. The top ten clones hold 12% of a sample with roughly 2,100 clones, approximately 86% of them seen once. The ends were cut back, 0 bases at V and 3 bases at J, with 13 bases in the middle. The CDR3 length is 16 residues. Germline lookup yields CDR1 SGDLS and CDR2 YYNGEE.

This clonotype originated in a woman in her 70s with rheumatoid arthritis. Sequencing was carried out using CD8+ T cells sorted from blood. The chain uses TRBV9 and TRBJ2-4; D possibly corresponds to TRBD2 (6 bases). The CDR3 protein is CASSVGSGSVKNIQYF. The CDR3 DNA reads as TGTGCCAGCAGCGTAGGATCCGGGAGTGTCAAAAACATTCAGTACTTC. Filled out from reference TRBV9 and TRBJ2-4, the complete variable domain reads DSGVTQTPKHLITATGQRVTLRCSPRSGDLSVYWYQQSLDQGLQFLIQYYNGEERAKGNILERFSAQQFPDLHSELNLSSLELGDSALYFCASSVGSGSVKNIQYFGAGTRLSVL.